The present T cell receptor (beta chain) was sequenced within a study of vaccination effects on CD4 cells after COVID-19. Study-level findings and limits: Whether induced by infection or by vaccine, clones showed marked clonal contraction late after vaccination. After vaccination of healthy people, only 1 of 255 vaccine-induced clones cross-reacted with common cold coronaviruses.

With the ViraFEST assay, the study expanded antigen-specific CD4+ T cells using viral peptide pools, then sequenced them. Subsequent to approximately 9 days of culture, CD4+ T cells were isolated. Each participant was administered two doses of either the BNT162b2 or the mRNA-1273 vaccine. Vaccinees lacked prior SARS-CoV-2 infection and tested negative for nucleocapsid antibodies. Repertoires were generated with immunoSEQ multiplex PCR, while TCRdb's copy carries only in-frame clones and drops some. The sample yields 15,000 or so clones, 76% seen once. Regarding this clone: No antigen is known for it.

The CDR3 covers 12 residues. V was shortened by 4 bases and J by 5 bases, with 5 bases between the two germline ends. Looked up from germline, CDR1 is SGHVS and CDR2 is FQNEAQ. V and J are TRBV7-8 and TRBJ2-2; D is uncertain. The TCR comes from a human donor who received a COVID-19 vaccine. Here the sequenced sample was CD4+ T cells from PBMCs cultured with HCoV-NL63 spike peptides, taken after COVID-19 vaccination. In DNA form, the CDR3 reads TGTGCCAGCAGCTCTCGGACCGGGGAGCTGTTTTTT. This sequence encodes CASSSRTGELFF.